Included here is one T cell receptor beta chain sequence, with context. Its specificity is not known. Germline CDR1 is SGHAT and CDR2 is FQNNGV. V was cut by 1 base and J by 10 bases, with 11 bases left in between. This CDR3 has 14 residues. The sample belongs to a study of long-term antiretroviral therapy in people with HIV. Study results and limitations: Diversity went up after ART and still fell short of transplant donor controls.

Researchers report immunoSEQ v3.0 was run at survey level. Sequenced by immunoSEQ multiplex PCR; TCRdb stores in-frame clones only, minus some. The repertoire includes almost 25,000 clones, 84% of them detected once, and roughly 2.4% sits in the top ten. Donors needed at least one pre-ART PBMC sample plus at least two post-ART samples. The chain has TRBV11-2 and TRBJ1-6, with D hard to call. The TCR originated in a man in his fifties or sixties with HIV. Sequencing was performed on unsorted PBMCs, taken 3 years after starting antiretroviral therapy. Written as DNA, the CDR3 is TGTGCCAGCAGCTTAGGCGGGCCTTTATCACCCCTCCACTTT. Residues: CASSLGGPLSPLHF.